This T cell receptor beta chain was captured by sequencing in a study of T cell responses to AZD1222 COVID-19 vaccine. Study findings and constraints: The repertoires were collected only after the peak T cell response.

The assay was immunoSEQ multiplex PCR, and TCRdb's table has in-frame clones only and misses some. The data contain over 100,000 clones, under 95% of them singletons. The CDR3 contains 15 residues. The germline CDR1 and CDR2 sequences are LNHDA and SQIVND (reference sequence). Trimming took 5 bases from V and 0 from J, leaving 11 bases between them. Points on this clone: Its antigen is unidentified.

The rearrangement joins TRBV19 to TRBJ1-5; D may be TRBD1 (5 bases). The sequencing used peripheral blood, collected 28 days after the second AZD1222 dose. The clonotype was recovered from an adult who received the AZD1222 COVID-19 vaccine. The CDR3 spells CASSRDSYSNQPQHF. The CDR3 DNA sequence: TGTGCCAGTAGTCGCGACAGCTATAGCAATCAGCCCCAGCATTTT.